Listed here are 6 T cell receptor beta chains from one sample, sequenced in a study of cytomegalovirus exposure and HLA in healthy donors. Vbeta (60) and Jbeta (13) primers were used in the PCR. Sequencing used immunoSEQ multiplex PCR; TCRdb keeps in-frame clones, though not all of them. The table has 80,000 to 90,000 clones, about four fifths seen once. Input material: PBMCs. The receptors come from a woman in her thirties in good health and CMV-seronegative.

The J gene is TRBJ1-2, the V gene TRBV5-4, with 12 bases fitting TRBD1. Germline V CDR1 and CDR2: SGHNT, YYREEE (reference sequence). Trimming took 4 bases from V and 3 from J; bases not matched to a gene: 10. This CDR3 region has 17 residues. The CDR3 coding sequence is TGTGCCAGCAGCCCCGGGACAGGGGGCGGGGGGGACTATGGCTACACCTTC. Amino acid sequence: CASSPGTGGGGDYGYTF.

The rearrangement links TRBV2 to TRBJ2-1; D is possibly TRBD2 (5 bases). Trimming took 3 bases from V and 8 from J, leaving 14 bases between them. Germline V gene sequence: CDR1 SNHLY, CDR2 FYNNEI. The CDR3 is 14 residues long. The CDR3 nucleotides are TGTGCCAGCAGTGATAGGGCTAGCTTGGATGAGCAGTTCTTC. Residues: CASSDRASLDEQFF.

J is TRBJ1-5 and V is TRBV7-9; the D gene is possibly TRBD1 (6 bases). Germline loops: CDR1 SEHNR, CDR2 FQNEAQ (reference sequence). V was trimmed by 2 bases and J by 1 base, leaving 12 bases between them. There are 16 residues in the CDR3. The CDR3 sequence: CASSLQYRVSNQPQHF. Written as DNA, the CDR3 is TGTGCCAGCAGCTTACAGTACAGGGTAAGCAATCAGCCCCAGCATTTT.

The chain joins TRBV28 to TRBJ2-1; 8 nucleotides line up with TRBD1. The V segment lost 6 bases and the J segment 2 bases; nucleotides outside the gene matches: 3. Germline-derived CDR1 and CDR2 are MDHEN and SYDVKM. The CDR3 totals 14 residues. The CDR3 coding sequence is TGTGCCAGCAGCCCCAGGGGGCCCTACAATGAGCAGTTCTTC. Its translation: CASSPRGPYNEQFF.

The chain has TRBV27 and TRBJ1-1; D is undetermined. The CDR3 has 14 amino acids. The V gene's germline CDR1 is MNHEY and CDR2 SMNVEV (reference sequence). With 0 bases removed from V and 6 bases from J, the gap between germline ends came to 11 bases. CDR3 residues: CASSLSPSFAEAFF. CDR3 nucleotide sequence: TGTGCCAGCAGTTTATCCCCAAGCTTCGCTGAAGCTTTCTTT.

This chain links TRBV29-1 with TRBJ2-7; D is possibly TRBD1 (5 bases). The CDR3 runs to 16 residues. V lost 1 base and J lost 3, with 19 bases in between. Germline CDR1 SQVTM, CDR2 ANQGSEA. The CDR3 DNA is TGCAGCGTTGAAGTCCTTGACAGCAAAATTTACTACGAGCAGTACTTC. It encodes CSVEVLDSKIYYEQYF.